The 32 T cell receptor beta chains listed next were all sequenced from one sample in a study of CD8 T cells in Susac syndrome. It was with random hexamers that 0.5 to 1 ug RNA was reverse transcribed. TCRdb re-called the immunoSEQ multiplex PCR reads with MiXCR, one entry per CDR3 protein. Of about 290,000 distinct CDR3 sequences listed, approximately 89% were seen once; the top ten hold around 0.18%. Specimen: CD8+ T cells from PBMCs. The receptor source for this set is a human donor with multiple sclerosis.

This chain links TRBV7-8 with TRBJ1-1, with 9 nucleotides matching TRBD1. V gave up 5 bases and J gave up 6 bases; unmatched junction bases: 7. This CDR3 has 14 amino acids. Germline V gene lookup returns CDR1 SGHVS and CDR2 FQNEAQ. CDR3 in DNA: TGTGCCAGCAGCCCTCGGGACAGGGCGCCTGAAGCTTTCTTT. It is translated as CASSPRDRAPEAFF.

This clonotype was recorded once. This chain connects TRBV4-3 to TRBJ1-2; D gene unclear. Germline CDR1 reads LGHNA; CDR2 reads YSLEER. V lost 1 base and J 4 bases, leaving 19 bases between the germline ends. The CDR3 contains 17 residues. CDR3 protein: CASSQGGLNSVFYGYTF. As DNA, the CDR3 is TGCGCCAGCAGCCAAGGAGGATTAAACAGCGTCTTCTATGGCTACACCTTC.

The chain couples TRBV19 to TRBJ2-1; a weak D match, TRBD2 (6 bases). Trimming pared 2 bases from V and 5 bases from J, leaving 16 bases between. This CDR3 has 16 residues. The germline gives CDR1 LNHDA, CDR2 SQIVND (reference sequence). This chain's CDR3 is CASSIYSGRGHNEQFF. In DNA form, the CDR3 reads TGTGCCAGTAGTATATACTCTGGGCGGGGACACAATGAGCAGTTCTTC. The whole variable domain, remainder taken from reference TRBV19 and TRBJ2-1, is DGGITQSPKYLFRKEGQNVTLSCEQNLNHDAMYWYRQDPGQGLRLIYYSQIVNDFQKGDIAEGYSVSREKKESFPLTVTSAQKNPTAFYLCASSIYSGRGHNEQFFGPGTRLTVL.

The rearrangement links TRBV27 to TRBJ1-1; no clear D gene. V dropped 0 bases and J dropped 3 bases, with 8 bases sitting between them. This CDR3 comprises 14 residues. Germline assignment: CDR1 MNHEY and CDR2 SMNVEV (reference sequence). CDR3 sequence (DNA): TGTGCCAGCAGTTTATCATCATTGGACACTGAAGCTTTCTTT. Its protein is CASSLSSLDTEAFF.

The gene calls are TRBV20-1 and TRBJ1-5, with 7 nucleotides matching TRBD1. The length of the CDR3 is 14 residues. Losses at the gene ends were 7 bases for V and 0 bases for J; bases not matched to a gene: 6. Germline assignment: CDR1 DFQATT and CDR2 SNEGSKA (reference sequence). Here the CDR3 DNA reads TGCAGTGGACGTTGGACAGGTAGCAATCAGCCCCAGCATTTT. This translates into CSGRWTGSNQPQHF.

The CDR3 DNA sequence: TGTGCTAGTGGTTTACAGGGTGGTGTTCTGGAGACCCAGTACTTC. Encoded protein: CASGLQGGVLETQYF. This rearrangement joins TRBV12-5 to TRBJ2-5, with D tentatively TRBD1 (6 bases). CDR3 length: 15 residues. CDR1 and CDR2 (germline): LGHNT, FRNRAP. Trimming pared 3 bases from V and 5 bases from J, leaving 16 bases between.

The gene calls are TRBV5-6 and TRBJ2-7; D possibly matches TRBD1 or TRBD2 (5 bases each). V was trimmed by 6 bases and J by 0 bases, leaving 10 bases between them. Germline values: CDR1 SGHDT, CDR2 YYEEEE. This CDR3 has 13 amino acids. The CDR3 region has the DNA TGTGCCAGCATGGGGGAAAGCTCCTACGAGCAGTACTTC. Its translation is CASMGESSYEQYF.

The chain uses TRBV28 and TRBJ2-1; TRBD2 agrees at 11 bases. The CDR3 length is 17 residues. The V and J ends lost 5 bases and 5 bases, in that order; junction bases with no gene match: 11. Germline V CDR1 and CDR2: MDHEN, SYDVKM. The CDR3 reads CASSPSKFSGGDNEQFF. The CDR3 nucleotides read TGTGCCAGCAGTCCCTCAAAATTTAGCGGGGGGGACAATGAGCAGTTCTTC.

CDR3 region: CSGTGRGTEAFF. CDR3 nucleotides: TGCAGCGGGACAGGGCGAGGTACTGAAGCTTTCTTT. The chain employs TRBV29-1 and TRBJ1-1, with 8 bases identical to TRBD1. The junction had 6 bases not matched to a gene; V was cut back by 7 bases and J by 5 bases. In germline, CDR1 is SQVTM, CDR2 ANQGSEA. This CDR3 contains 12 residues. The variable domain in full, with the rest retrieved from reference TRBV29-1 and TRBJ1-1, is SAVISQKPSRDICQRGTSLTIQCQVDSQVTMMFWYRQQPGQSLTLIATANQGSEATYESGFVIDKFPISRPNLTFSTLTVSNMSPEDSSIYLCSGTGRGTEAFFGQGTRLTVV.

This chain links TRBV2 with TRBJ2-7; D is undetermined. The V and J ends lost 2 bases and 2 bases respectively, with 10 bases between them. Germline V gene lookup returns CDR1 SNHLY and CDR2 FYNNEI. The CDR3 is 14 residues long. The CDR3 DNA reads as TGTGCCAGCAGTGAACCGGCGTTGACCTACGAGCAGTACTTC. Protein sequence: CASSEPALTYEQYF. Full variable domain (outside the CDR3, taken from reference TRBV2 and TRBJ2-7): EPEVTQTPSHQVTQMGQEVILRCVPISNHLYFYWYRQILGQKVEFLVSFYNNEISEKSEIFDDQFSVERPDGSNFTLKIRSTKLEDSAMYFCASSEPALTYEQYFGPGTRLTVT.

This chain links TRBV4-3 with TRBJ2-1; TRBD2 matches at 9 bases. Germline assignment: CDR1 LGHNA and CDR2 YSLEER. Unmatched junction bases numbered 13, after V lost 0 bases and J lost 4 bases. This CDR3 has 19 residues. CDR3 sequence (DNA): TGCGCCAGCAGCCAAGATCTAGGGTCAGCGGGGGGCCTATACAATGAGCAGTTCTTC. Protein sequence: CASSQDLGSAGGLYNEQFF.

This clonotype has a single count. The gene calls are TRBV4-2 and TRBJ2-2; 11 positions agree with TRBD2. V trimming: 1 base; J trimming: 4 bases; junction bases outside the gene matches: 17. Germline V lookup: CDR1 LGHNA, CDR2 YNFKEQ. This CDR3 contains 21 residues. CDR3 protein: CASSQATGASGGPSFTGELFF. The CDR3 DNA reads TGTGCCAGCAGCCAAGCGACTGGGGCTAGCGGGGGGCCCTCATTCACCGGGGAGCTGTTTTTT.

The V gene is TRBV18, the J gene TRBJ2-1; TRBD1 or TRBD2 may be the D gene (5 bases each). This CDR3 spans 14 amino acids. V was trimmed by 1 base and J by 8 bases, leaving 12 bases between them. Germline V gives CDR1 KGHSH, CDR2 LQKENI. The CDR3 is CASSPRGSGHEQFF. CDR3 nucleotide sequence: TGTGCCAGCTCACCACGGGGGTCCGGCCATGAGCAGTTCTTC.

The chain joins TRBV12-3 or TRBV12-4 to TRBJ2-5, with TRBD1 as a possible D gene (6 bases). Trimming removed 4 bases at V and 1 base at J, with 13 bases between. The CDR3 spans 15 residues. This chain's CDR3 is CASSSPQGSQETQYF. The DNA of the CDR3 is TGTGCCAGCAGTTCCCCACAGGGAAGCCAAGAGACCCAGTACTTC.

Only a few counts were recorded for this clonotype. The J gene is TRBJ2-7, the V gene TRBV4-1; no firm D call. The CDR3 runs 14 residues. Germline CDR1 is MGHRA and CDR2 is YSYEKL. V dropped 0 bases and J dropped 3 bases, with 9 bases sitting between them. CDR3 sequence: CASSQEAWNYEQYF. DNA of the CDR3: TGCGCCAGCAGCCAAGAGGCTTGGAACTACGAGCAGTACTTC.

The chain is built from TRBV19 and TRBJ2-7; TRBD2 aligns across 13 bases. The CDR3 length is 17 residues. The V gene end was trimmed by 2 bases and the J gene end by 7 bases; junction bases not matched to a gene: 11. Germline V gives CDR1 LNHDA, CDR2 SQIVND (reference sequence). The CDR3 nucleotides are TGTGCCAGTAGTATAAAACTAGCGGGAGGGCCTCACCGGGAGCAGTACTTC. This codes for CASSIKLAGGPHREQYF.

The chain has TRBV20-1 and TRBJ2-5, with 8 bases fitting TRBD2. CDR1 DFQATT and CDR2 SNEGSKA come from the germline V gene (reference sequence). This CDR3 contains 16 residues. After removal of 0 bases from V and 7 bases from J, the junction contained 13 bases not matched to a gene. The CDR3 loop is CSARDWGSGGSVTQYF. The CDR3, as DNA: TGCAGTGCTAGAGATTGGGGGAGCGGGGGCTCGGTGACCCAGTACTTC.

The V call is TRBV15, the J call TRBJ2-7; 10 nucleotides line up with TRBD1. With V trimmed by 5 bases and J by 3 bases, 7 bases remained unmatched. CDR1 and CDR2 from the germline V gene are LNHNV and YYDKDF (reference sequence). The CDR3 sequence is 15 residues long. The CDR3 spells CATSGQGQGIYEQYF. The CDR3 DNA reads as TGTGCCACCAGCGGACAGGGACAGGGGATCTACGAGCAGTACTTC.

The chain has TRBV7-9 and TRBJ1-4; TRBD1 aligns across 7 bases. Trimming removed 2 bases from V and 3 bases from J; junction bases left unmatched: 6. CDR1 and CDR2 (germline): SEHNR, FQNEAQ (reference sequence). This CDR3 region has 16 residues. The CDR3 bases are TGTGCCAGCAGCTTAAGGGACAGCGAGTCTAATGAAAAACTGTTTTTT. Its protein is CASSLRDSESNEKLFF.

This rearrangement joins TRBV29-1 to TRBJ2-7, with 9 bases lining up with TRBD2. CDR3 size: 15 residues. Germline trimming cut 3 bases from V and 0 bases from J; bases unmatched to any gene: 6. CDR1 is SQVTM, CDR2 ANQGSEA, per germline. CDR3 residues: CSVDNSGGSSYEQYF. The CDR3 DNA follows: TGCAGCGTTGACAATAGCGGGGGAAGCTCCTACGAGCAGTACTTC.

This chain uses TRBV12-3 or TRBV12-4 with TRBJ1-1, with TRBD1 as a possible D gene (5 bases). The CDR3 length is 15 residues. With 6 bases removed from V and 0 bases from J, the gap between germline ends came to 14 bases. CDR3 coding DNA: TGTGCCAGCAGCCCGAGCCAGGGCCTGAACACTGAAGCTTTCTTT. It encodes CASSPSQGLNTEAFF.

CDR3 protein: CASSQDAGARQPQHF. CDR3 DNA sequence: TGCGCCAGCAGCCAAGATGCAGGGGCGCGGCAGCCCCAGCATTTT. This chain uses TRBV4-1 with TRBJ1-5; maybe TRBD1 (6 bases). This CDR3 contains 15 residues. Germline loops: CDR1 MGHRA, CDR2 YSYEKL. Trimming took off 0 bases at V and 7 bases at J, with 13 bases between the two ends.

The chain joins TRBV28 to TRBJ1-2; no clear D gene. V lost 3 bases and J 3 bases, leaving 11 bases between the germline ends. Germline V CDR1 and CDR2: MDHEN, SYDVKM. CDR3 length: 14 amino acids. The CDR3 here is CASSFGRNDYGYTF. Written as DNA, the CDR3 is TGTGCCAGCAGTTTTGGGCGGAACGACTATGGCTACACCTTC.

The chain is built from TRBV15 and TRBJ2-5; D gene uncertain. The CDR3 sequence is 12 residues long. Germline V gives CDR1 LNHNV, CDR2 YYDKDF (reference sequence). Trimming stripped 5 bases from V and 4 bases from J, with 8 bases between. The DNA for the CDR3 is TGTGCCACCAGCCCTACGGGAGAGACCCAGTACTTC. Its protein is CATSPTGETQYF.

The chain recombines TRBV20-1 with TRBJ2-7; 10 bases agree with TRBD2. The germline gives CDR1 DFQATT, CDR2 SNEGSKA (reference sequence). V lost 4 bases to trimming and J lost 7 bases; unmatched junction nucleotides: 10. This CDR3 contains 14 residues. CDR3 in DNA: TGCAGTGCTAACCCCGGGACTAGCGCCACGGAGCAGTACTTC. Translated, it gives CSANPGTSATEQYF.

This clonotype has just one count. J is TRBJ2-7 and V is TRBV2; 8 nucleotides match TRBD2. CDR1 and CDR2 (germline): SNHLY, FYNNEI. J lost 0 bases, V lost 5 bases, and 9 bases had no gene match. The CDR3 has 16 amino acids. CDR3 residues: CASSMTSVGFSYEQYF. CDR3 sequence (DNA): TGTGCCAGCAGTATGACTAGCGTCGGTTTCTCCTACGAGCAGTACTTC.

The chain employs TRBV28 and TRBJ2-5; D could derive from TRBD1 or TRBD2 (5 bases each). Germline CDR1 and CDR2: MDHEN and SYDVKM. Deletions cut 3 bases from V and 4 bases from J, with 9 bases between. There are 13 residues in the CDR3. In DNA form, the CDR3 reads TGTGCCAGCAGTTTCCTGAGGGGAGAGACCCAGTACTTC. Encoded protein: CASSFLRGETQYF.

V and J are TRBV12-3 or TRBV12-4 and TRBJ2-3, with TRBD1 matching over 8 bases. The CDR3 consists of 14 residues. J was trimmed by 6 bases and V by 6 bases; bases with no gene match: 8. This chain's CDR3 is CASSQTGARDTQYF. In nucleotides, the CDR3 is TGTGCCAGCAGCCAGACAGGGGCGAGGGATACGCAGTATTTT.

This chain uses TRBV9 with TRBJ1-6; 8 bases align to TRBD1. J lost 9 bases, V lost 3 bases, and 5 bases had no gene match. CDR1 is SGDLS and CDR2 is YYNGEE in the germline V gene. This CDR3 contains 14 residues. In nucleotides, the CDR3 is TGTGCCAGCAGCGCAGGGGGCTCGAGTTCACCCCTCCACTTT. Translated: CASSAGGSSSPLHF.

The rearrangement joins TRBV6-5 to TRBJ2-3; D not resolved. The V end lost 0 bases, the J end lost 1 base, and 11 bases lay between the germline ends. This CDR3 contains 16 residues. Looked up from germline, CDR1 is MNHEY and CDR2 is SVGAGI. The CDR3: CASSYSRNYGTDTQYF. Written as DNA, the CDR3 is TGTGCCAGCAGTTACTCAAGAAATTACGGCACAGATACGCAGTATTTT.

This sequence joins TRBV20-1 and TRBJ2-3; no clear D. The CDR3 has 13 residues. CDR1 and CDR2 from the germline V gene are DFQATT and SNEGSKA (reference sequence). V was clipped by 3 bases and J by 4 bases, with 11 bases between them. Written as DNA, the CDR3 is TGCAGTGCTAGCCTAGAAAACGCAGATACGCAGTATTTT. Translation: CSASLENADTQYF.

V gene TRBV6-5 combines with J gene TRBJ2-7; TRBD1 matches 11 bases. The CDR3 runs to 15 residues. V was clipped by 2 bases and J by 3 bases; unmatched bases: 3. Per the germline V gene, CDR1 is MNHEY and CDR2 is SVGAGI. The CDR3 sequence is CASSYGGQGDYEQYF. Written as DNA, the CDR3 is TGTGCCAGCAGTTACGGGGGACAGGGGGACTACGAGCAGTACTTC.